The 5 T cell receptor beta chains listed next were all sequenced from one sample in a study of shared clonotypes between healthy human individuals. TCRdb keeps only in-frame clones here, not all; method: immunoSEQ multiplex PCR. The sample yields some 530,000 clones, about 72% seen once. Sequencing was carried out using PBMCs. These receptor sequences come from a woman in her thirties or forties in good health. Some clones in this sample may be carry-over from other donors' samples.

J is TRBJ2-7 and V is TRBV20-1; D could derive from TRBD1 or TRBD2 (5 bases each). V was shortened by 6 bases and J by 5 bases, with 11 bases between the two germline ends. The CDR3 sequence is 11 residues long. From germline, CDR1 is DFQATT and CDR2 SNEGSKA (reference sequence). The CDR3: CSAPGTHEQYF. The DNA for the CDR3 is TGCAGTGCCCCCGGGACGCACGAGCAGTACTTC.

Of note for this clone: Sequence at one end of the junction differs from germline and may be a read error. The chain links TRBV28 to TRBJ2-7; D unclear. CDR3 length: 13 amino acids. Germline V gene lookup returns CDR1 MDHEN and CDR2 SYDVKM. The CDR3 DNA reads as TGTGCCAGCAGTTCTACCCGCGTCCCTGTGCGTGACTTC. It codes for CASSSTRVPVRDF. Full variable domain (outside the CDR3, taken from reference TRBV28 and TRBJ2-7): DVKVTQSSRYLVKRTGEKVFLECVQDMDHENMFWYRQDPGLGLRLIYFSYDVKMKEKGDIPEGYSVSREKKERFSLILESASTNQTSMYLCASSSTRVPVRDFGPGTRLTVT.

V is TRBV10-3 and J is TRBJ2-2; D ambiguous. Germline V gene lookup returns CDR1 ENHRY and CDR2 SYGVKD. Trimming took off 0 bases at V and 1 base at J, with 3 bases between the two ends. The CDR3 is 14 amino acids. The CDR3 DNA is TGTGCCATCAGTGAGTCTGGGAACACCGGGGAGCTGTTTTTT. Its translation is CAISESGNTGELFF.

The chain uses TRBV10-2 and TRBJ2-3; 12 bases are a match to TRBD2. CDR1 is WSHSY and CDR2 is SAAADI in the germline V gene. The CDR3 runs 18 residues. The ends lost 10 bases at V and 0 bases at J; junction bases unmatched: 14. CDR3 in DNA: TGCGCCACCGCCACCCTAGCGGGAGGGCCTAAGAGCACAGATACGCAGTATTTT. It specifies CATATLAGGPKSTDTQYF.

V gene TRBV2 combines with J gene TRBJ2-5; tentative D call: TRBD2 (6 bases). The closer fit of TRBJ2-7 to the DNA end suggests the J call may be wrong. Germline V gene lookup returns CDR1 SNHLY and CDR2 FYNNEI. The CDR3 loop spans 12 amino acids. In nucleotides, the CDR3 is TGTGCCAGCGCGGGGACTGCCTACGAGCAGTACTTC. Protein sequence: CASAGTAYEQYF.